Presented here are 28 T cell receptor beta chains from one specimen sequenced in a study of T-cell memory formation after mild COVID-19. TCRdb independently ran MiXCR on the 5' RACE reads; one entry per CDR3 protein. The sample includes approximately 560,000 distinct CDR3 sequences, 15% to 20% of them seen just once. The sequencing input was PBMCs or a T cell subset sorted from them (not recorded which). These receptor sequences come from an adult woman who had mild COVID-19 (a few samples of this study predate the infection). Cell type and time point are not known.

This clonotype showed up just a few times. The chain couples TRBV6-6 to TRBJ1-6; D not resolved. The CDR3 runs 17 residues. With 6 bases removed from V and 10 bases from J, the gap between germline ends came to 25 bases. CDR1 MNHNY and CDR2 SVGAGI come from the germline V gene (reference sequence). The CDR3 nucleotides read TGTGCCAGCAGCCCTACCCGGGATGAGAGTAAACGGTCACCCCTCCACTTT. The encoded protein is CASSPTRDESKRSPLHF.

The sample holds a few counts of this clonotype. The rearrangement uses TRBV5-1 and TRBJ2-3, with 10 bases fitting TRBD1. This CDR3 contains 16 residues. Trimming removed 5 bases from V and 4 bases from J; junction bases left unmatched: 10. Germline CDR1 reads SGHRS; CDR2 reads YFSETQ. The CDR3 here is CASSSNGQGGSDTQYF. The CDR3 nucleotides read TGCGCCAGCAGTTCTAATGGACAGGGGGGATCAGATACGCAGTATTTT.

This clonotype has only a few counts. This chain links TRBV6-1 with TRBJ2-7; tentatively, D is TRBD1 (6 bases). The CDR3 extends over 12 amino acids. CDR1 is MNHNS and CDR2 is SASEGT in the germline V gene. The V end lost 3 bases, the J end lost 6 bases, and 9 bases lay between the germline ends. The CDR3 protein is CASSETGGEQYF. Written as DNA, the CDR3 is TGTGCCAGCAGTGAGACAGGAGGCGAGCAGTACTTC.

J is TRBJ2-3 and V is TRBV11-2; maybe TRBD2 (5 bases). The CDR3 is 14 residues long. The V end was cut by 5 bases, the J end by 4 bases, with 13 bases between. Germline CDR1 and CDR2: SGHAT and FQNNGV. Here the CDR3 reads CASSPSAGPDTQYF. The CDR3 DNA is TGTGCCAGCAGCCCCTCGGCGGGCCCAGATACGCAGTATTTT.

The chain joins TRBV6-5 to TRBJ1-1, with 10 bases lining up with TRBD1. The CDR3 runs 15 residues. The V and J ends lost 1 base and 6 bases, in that order; junction bases with no gene match: 5. Germline V gene sequence: CDR1 MNHEY, CDR2 SVGAGI. CDR3 region: CASSYYSGQGAEAFF. DNA for the CDR3: TGTGCCAGCAGTTACTACTCCGGACAGGGGGCTGAAGCTTTCTTT.

The chain has TRBV4-1 and TRBJ1-2; TRBD1 aligns across 9 bases. CDR3 length: 15 residues. Germline assignment: CDR1 MGHRA and CDR2 YSYEKL. J gave up 5 bases and V 3 bases, and 7 bases lay outside the gene matches. The DNA of the CDR3 is TGCGCCAGCAGCCACCTTCCGGGACAGGGATATGGCTACACCTTC. It translates to CASSHLPGQGYGYTF.

This clonotype has a handful of counts. The chain is built from TRBV6-1 and TRBJ1-2, with D hard to call. The CDR3 runs to 13 residues. V lost 6 bases, J lost 2 bases, and 10 bases lay in between. The germline V gene encodes CDR1 MNHNS and CDR2 SASEGT. The DNA of the CDR3 is TGTGCCAGCAGGGGAGACACCAACTATGGCTACACCTTC. It yields the protein CASRGDTNYGYTF.

The table lists this clonotype with a few counts. The chain links TRBV5-6 to TRBJ1-6; TRBD1 aligns across 7 bases. CDR3 size: 15 residues. The V gene end was trimmed by 0 bases and the J gene end by 10 bases; junction bases not matched to a gene: 7. CDR1 SGHDT and CDR2 YYEEEE come from the germline V gene. CDR3 in DNA: TGTGCCAGCAGCTTGGAGGACAGGACTTTGTCACCCCTCCACTTT. It specifies CASSLEDRTLSPLHF. Together with reference TRBV5-6 and TRBJ1-6, the CDR3 gives the full variable domain: DAGVTQSPTHLIKTRGQQVTLRCSPKSGHDTVSWYQQALGQGPQFIFQYYEEEERQRGNFPDRFSGHQFPNYSSELNVNALLLGDSALYLCASSLEDRTLSPLHFGNGTRLTVT.

The CDR3 DNA follows: TGTGCCAGCAGCCAAGAGGCAGGACGAGAGACCCAGTACTTC. It codes for CASSQEAGRETQYF. The chain joins TRBV3-1 to TRBJ2-5; D gene unclear. Trimming cost V 0 bases and J 4 bases, with 9 bases left between them. In germline, CDR1 is LGHDT, CDR2 YNNKEL (reference sequence). CDR3 length: 14 amino acids.

This clonotype was seen only a few times. The rearrangement links TRBV7-9 to TRBJ2-7; maybe TRBD2 (6 bases). CDR3 length: 11 residues. CDR1 and CDR2 (germline): SEHNR, FQNEAQ (reference sequence). Trimming stripped 11 bases from V and 3 bases from J, with 11 bases between. The CDR3 nucleotides read TGTGCCGCAGGCGGGAACTACGAGCAGTACTTC. Amino acids: CAAGGNYEQYF.

This clonotype is a singleton in its sample. The rearrangement links TRBV5-1 to TRBJ2-1; 16 bases are shared with TRBD2. CDR3 length: 17 amino acids. In germline, CDR1 is SGHRS, CDR2 YFSETQ. The junction had 8 bases not matched to a gene; V was cut back by 4 bases and J by 7 bases. The DNA of the CDR3 is TGCGCCAGCAGCCTGGGGACTAGCGGGGGGGCCCTAAATGAGCAGTTCTTC. Residues: CASSLGTSGGALNEQFF.

This clonotype was seen at least ten times. V gene TRBV6-2 or TRBV6-3 combines with J gene TRBJ2-7; D unresolved. With 5 bases removed from V and 1 base from J, the gap between germline ends came to 12 bases. Germline CDR1 reads MNHEY; CDR2 reads SVGEGT. This CDR3 is built from 14 residues. The CDR3 protein is CASSEIGSSYEQYF. The DNA of the CDR3 is TGTGCCAGCAGTGAGATTGGATCTTCCTACGAGCAGTACTTC.

This chain uses TRBV6-5 with TRBJ2-1, with D tentatively TRBD2 (5 bases). The CDR3 totals 11 residues. Trimming shortened V by 7 bases and J by 5 bases, and 6 bases separated the two germline ends. The germline V gene encodes CDR1 MNHEY and CDR2 SVGAGI. The CDR3 coding sequence is TGTGCCAGCACACTAGACAATGAGCAGTTCTTC. Protein sequence: CASTLDNEQFF.

This clonotype has more than one count but fewer than ten. The chain uses TRBV5-8 and TRBJ2-7; no clear D. The V gene's germline CDR1 is SGHTS and CDR2 YDEGEE. V was clipped by 0 bases and J by 0 bases, with 10 bases between them. This CDR3 comprises 15 residues. CDR3 DNA: TGTGCCAGCAGCTTGGTCTCCGGAAGCTCCTACGAGCAGTACTTC. Translating gives CASSLVSGSSYEQYF.

This clonotype has only a few counts. The chain has TRBV5-1 and TRBJ2-1, with a weak D call TRBD1 (5 bases). Germline CDR1 is SGHRS and CDR2 is YFSETQ. The CDR3 extends over 16 amino acids. The V end lost 2 bases, the J end lost 2 bases, and 14 bases lay between the germline ends. The CDR3 DNA reads as TGCGCCAGCAGCTTCCAGGGTACAAGGGCCTACAATGAGCAGTTCTTC. Translating gives CASSFQGTRAYNEQFF.

The rearrangement uses TRBV2 and TRBJ2-3; 10 nucleotides agree with TRBD2. Germline V CDR1 and CDR2: SNHLY, FYNNEI. The CDR3 has 15 residues. Trimming took 2 bases from V and 3 from J; bases not matched to a gene: 2. CDR3 in DNA: TGTGCCAGCAGTGAATATAGCGGGGGGACAGATACGCAGTATTTT. Translating it yields CASSEYSGGTDTQYF.

This clonotype was picked up a small number of times. The rearrangement joins TRBV24-1 to TRBJ2-2; D uncertain. The CDR3 contains 15 residues. With 5 bases removed from V and 2 bases from J, the gap between germline ends came to 11 bases. CDR1 is KGHDR, CDR2 SFDVKD, per germline. As DNA, the CDR3 is TGTGCCACCAGTGCCGAGAGGCTCAACACCGGGGAGCTGTTTTTT. Its protein product is CATSAERLNTGELFF.

This clonotype was counted only a few times. This chain uses TRBV10-3 with TRBJ2-1, with D possibly called TRBD1 or TRBD2 (5 bases each). Trimming took off 2 bases at V and 10 bases at J, with 15 bases between the two ends. Germline V gene sequence: CDR1 ENHRY, CDR2 SYGVKD. CDR3 length: 14 residues. CDR3 loop: CAISEGTVNPEQFF. The CDR3 DNA is TGTGCCATCAGTGAGGGGACCGTAAACCCCGAGCAGTTCTTC.

This clonotype occurred many times. V gene TRBV5-5 combines with J gene TRBJ2-1; the match to TRBD1 covers 9 bases. The ends lost 3 bases at V and 5 bases at J; junction bases unmatched: 6. This CDR3 is built from 15 residues. Germline-derived CDR1 and CDR2 are SGHKS and YYEKEE (reference sequence). CDR3 sequence reads: CASSWGGQGNNEQFF. The CDR3, as DNA: TGTGCCAGCAGCTGGGGGGGACAGGGCAACAATGAGCAGTTCTTC.

The chain carries TRBV15 and TRBJ1-5; D perhaps matches TRBD1 (5 bases). The CDR3 loop spans 15 amino acids. Deletions cut 5 bases from V and 0 bases from J, with 11 bases between. The germline CDR1 and CDR2 sequences are LNHNV and YYDKDF (reference sequence). The CDR3 coding sequence is TGTGCCACCAGCCTCTGGGACGGTAGCAATCAGCCCCAGCATTTT. Protein: CATSLWDGSNQPQHF.

V is TRBV5-6 and J is TRBJ2-1; unclear D gene. Germline V gene data show CDR1 as SGHDT and CDR2 as YYEEEE. V gave up 0 bases and J gave up 12 bases, with 7 bases separating them. This CDR3 comprises 11 residues. The CDR3 DNA sequence: TGTGCCAGCAGCTTGGAGTCTGCGCAGTTCTTC. Its translation: CASSLESAQFF.

V is TRBV2 and J is TRBJ2-1; TRBD2 agrees at 14 bases. Germline V gene lookup returns CDR1 SNHLY and CDR2 FYNNEI. The V gene end was trimmed by 5 bases and the J gene end by 10 bases; junction bases not matched to a gene: 4. The CDR3 has 14 residues. In nucleotides, the CDR3 is TGTGCCAGCAGTCAGACTAGCGGGAGGGCCGAGCAGTTCTTC. It is translated as CASSQTSGRAEQFF.

This chain links TRBV4-1 with TRBJ2-1; TRBD1 is a possible D gene (6 bases). Germline V gene lookup returns CDR1 MGHRA and CDR2 YSYEKL. V shed 4 bases and J shed 7 bases, with 17 bases lying between them. The CDR3 contains 15 residues. Here the CDR3 reads CASSLDSDPHNEQFF. CDR3 bases: TGCGCCAGCAGCCTGGACAGCGACCCCCATAATGAGCAGTTCTTC.

The V call is TRBV20-1, the J call TRBJ2-7; 7 positions agree with TRBD1. Germline V gene sequence: CDR1 DFQATT, CDR2 SNEGSKA (reference sequence). CDR3 length equals 13 residues. Trimming at V came to 4 bases and at J to 5 bases, leaving 8 bases not matched to a gene. The CDR3 here is CSAIRGGGNEQYF. CDR3 coding DNA: TGCAGTGCTATTAGAGGGGGCGGAAACGAGCAGTACTTC.

The chain carries TRBV15 and TRBJ1-2, with D perhaps matching TRBD1 (6 bases). V lost 5 bases, J lost 8 bases, and 15 bases lay in between. Germline values: CDR1 LNHNV, CDR2 YYDKDF (reference sequence). The CDR3 contains 13 residues. CDR3 sequence reads: CATSDFRGAGYTF. Here the CDR3 DNA reads TGTGCCACCAGCGACTTCAGGGGAGCGGGCTACACCTTC.

This CDR3 reads CASSQDRGLAGEEQYF. The CDR3, as DNA: TGCGCCAGCAGCCAAGATCGGGGACTAGCGGGAGAAGAGCAGTACTTC. The chain carries TRBV4-3 and TRBJ2-7, with 14 bases identical to TRBD2. Trimming cost V 0 bases and J 7 bases; bases outside gene matches: 5. The CDR3 runs 16 residues. The V gene's germline CDR1 is LGHNA and CDR2 YSLEER.

V and J are TRBV21-1 and TRBJ2-2; the table's D call, TRBD2, was not checked against the DNA. TRBV21-1 is an annotated pseudogene. This CDR3 is 13 amino acids long. For the CDR3, the DNA is TGTGCCACTCGGGACTACACCACCGGGGAGCTGTTTTTT. This sequence encodes CATRDYTTGELFF.

The chain links TRBV20-1 to TRBJ1-2, with a possible D match to TRBD1 (5 bases). V dropped 1 base and J dropped 2 bases, with 14 bases sitting between them. This CDR3 spans 15 amino acids. Germline lookup yields CDR1 DFQATT and CDR2 SNEGSKA (reference sequence). The CDR3 DNA reads as TGCAGTGCTAGAGTAGGTTCGGGACGAAACTATGGCTACACCTTC. The encoded protein is CSARVGSGRNYGYTF.